This T cell receptor (beta chain) appears in the sequencing data of a study of molecular identifiers for immune sequencing clone quantification. MiXCR, applied by TCRdb to the PCR reads, yields one record per CDR3 protein. The data show some 590,000 distinct CDR3 sequences, 25% seen once. This CDR3 contains 15 residues. V was clipped by 5 bases and J by 4 bases; unmatched bases: 7. Germline V gene sequence: CDR1 PRHDT, CDR2 FYEKMQ (reference sequence). In its sample, this clonotype was seen many times. Naive CD8 T cells were sorted, and the gate applied was CD8+CD4-CCR7+CD45RA+. Sample: naive CD8+ T cells from blood, with Jurkat cell RNA spiked in. Described subset: FACS-sorted CD8+CD4-CCR7+CD45RA+ naive T cells. This chain joins TRBV13 and TRBJ2-3; 9 nucleotides align to TRBD2. The TCR originated in a human donor in good health. Some libraries in this study had Jurkat cell RNA spiked in. In nucleotides, the CDR3 is TGTGCCAGCAGCCGGACTAGCGCCTACCCAGATACGCAGTATTTT. This codes for CASSRTSAYPDTQYF.